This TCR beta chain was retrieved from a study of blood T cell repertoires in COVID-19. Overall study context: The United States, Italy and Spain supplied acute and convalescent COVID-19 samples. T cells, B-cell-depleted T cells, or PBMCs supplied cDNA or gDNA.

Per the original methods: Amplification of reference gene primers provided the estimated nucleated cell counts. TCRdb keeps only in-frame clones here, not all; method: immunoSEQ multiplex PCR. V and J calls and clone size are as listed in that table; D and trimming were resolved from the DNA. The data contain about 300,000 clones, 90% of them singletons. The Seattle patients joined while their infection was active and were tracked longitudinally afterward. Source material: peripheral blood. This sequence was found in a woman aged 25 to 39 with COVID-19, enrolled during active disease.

CDR3: CAWSAYRGTNYGYTF. CDR3 DNA: TGTGCCTGGAGTGCCTACAGGGGGACCAACTATGGCTACACCTTC. The genes are TRBV30 and TRBJ1-2; TRBD1 aligns across 8 bases. Trimming at V came to 1 base and at J to 2 bases, leaving 6 bases not matched to a gene. CDR3 length: 15 residues. Germline assignment: CDR1 GTSNPN and CDR2 SVGIG (reference sequence). The full variable domain, its missing parts supplied by reference TRBV30 and TRBJ1-2, is SQTIHQWPATLVQPVGSPLSLECTVEGTSNPNLYWYRQAAGRGLQLLFYSVGIGQISSEVPQNLSASRPQDRQFILSSKKLLLSDSGFYLCAWSAYRGTNYGYTFGSGTRLTVV.